This passage covers 2 T cell receptor beta chains from one sample sequenced in a study of blood T cell repertoires in COVID-19. Method: immunoSEQ multiplex PCR; TCRdb's copy keeps in-frame clones and lacks some. The table includes tens of thousands of clones, 85% to 90% detected once. Sequences were obtained from peripheral blood. The receptors originated from a woman aged 60 to 75 with COVID-19, enrolled during active disease.

J is TRBJ1-6 and V is TRBV7-2; tentatively, D is TRBD1 (6 bases). The CDR3 runs to 17 residues. Germline CDR1 is SGHTA and CDR2 is FQGNSA. Trimming took off 8 bases at V and 2 bases at J, with 19 bases between the two ends. CDR3 sequence: CASGPYPQGTYNSPLHF. The DNA for the CDR3 is TGTGCCAGCGGGCCCTACCCACAGGGCACCTATAATTCACCCCTCCACTTT. The variable domain in full, completed from reference TRBV7-2 and TRBJ1-6, reads GAGVSQSPSNKVTEKGKDVELRCDPISGHTALYWYRQSLGQGLEFLIYFQGNSAPDKSGLPSDRFSAERTGGSVSTLTIQRTQQEDSAVYLCASGPYPQGTYNSPLHFGNGTRLTVT.

The V gene is TRBV9, the J gene TRBJ2-7; TRBD1 matches 10 bases. After removal of 2 bases from V and 5 bases from J, the junction contained 10 bases not matched to a gene. CDR1 and CDR2 (germline): SGDLS, YYNGEE. The CDR3 is 16 amino acids. The CDR3, as DNA: TGTGCCAGCAGCGTGGGGGAGGGACAGGGGTTACACGAGCAGTACTTC. Protein product: CASSVGEGQGLHEQYF.